This is a list of T cell receptor beta chains from one sample in a study of OX40 agonist ivuxolimab in advanced cancers. Assay: immunoSEQ multiplex PCR; the TCRdb copy retains only in-frame clones and omits some. Among approximately 77,000 clones listed, over 80% were seen once. The sequencing used CD4+ or CD8+ T cells sorted from blood, collected in a trial of the OX40 agonist ivuxolimab. These TCRs come from an adult with an advanced solid tumor such as melanoma, head and neck, liver or kidney cancer. CDR3s include the opening cysteine and the closing phenylalanine or tryptophan. The D gene is left open where the match is weak. Only some rows state a clone size, as once, few, many or a class for expanded clones.

TRBV28,NA,NA,TRBJ2-2,CASSPYTGELFF,TGTGCCAGCAGCCCCTACACCGGGGAGCTGTTTTTT
TRBV2,NA,NA,TRBJ1-1,CASSEGGMNTEAFF,TGTGCCAGCAGTGAAGGGGGAATGAACACTGAAGCTTTCTTT
TRBV14,NA,NA,TRBJ1-4,CASSPRGEKLFF,TGTGCCAGCAGCCCCCGGGGCGAAAAACTGTTTTTT
TRBV19,NA,NA,TRBJ2-3,CASSIVGDLSDTQYF,TGTGCCAGTAGTATAGTGGGGGACTTATCAGATACGCAGTATTTT
TRBV5-6,NA,NA,TRBJ1-2,CASSIQGDGYTF,TGTGCCAGCAGCATACAGGGTGATGGCTACACCTTC
TRBV29-1,NA,NA,TRBJ2-7,CSVSDSSYEQYF,TGCAGCGTTTCGGATAGCTCCTACGAGCAGTACTTC
TRBV28,TRBD1,NA,TRBJ1-1,CASSLGTGTEAFF,TGTGCCAGCAGTCTTGGGACAGGAACCGAAGCTTTCTTT
TRBV11-2,NA,NA,TRBJ2-1,CASSPDAAKQFF,TGTGCCAGCAGCCCGGACGCTGCCAAGCAGTTCTTC
TRBV4-3,TRBD2,NA,TRBJ2-7,CASSQELAAPYEQYF,TGCGCCAGCAGCCAGGAACTAGCGGCGCCCTACGAGCAGTACTTC
TRBV11-2,NA,NA,TRBJ2-1,CASSFFGGERGENEQFF,TGTGCCAGCAGCTTCTTTGGCGGAGAGAGGGGGGAGAATGAGCAGTTCTTC
TRBV10-3,TRBD1,NA,TRBJ2-7,CATRDSNSYEQYF,TGTGCCACCAGGGACAGCAACTCCTACGAGCAGTACTTC
TRBV18,NA,once,TRBJ2-1,CASSPPGDDEQFF,TGTGCCAGCTCACCACCGGGCGATGATGAGCAGTTCTTC
TRBV7-9,NA,NA,TRBJ2-2,CASSLPAVTGELFF,TGTGCCAGCAGCTTACCCGCAGTCACCGGGGAGCTGTTTTTT
TRBV7-8,NA,NA,TRBJ1-3,CASSLALGNTIYF,TGTGCCAGCAGCTTAGCGCTCGGAAACACCATATATTTT
TRBV7-9,NA,NA,TRBJ1-4,CASSLAGSGPGEKLFF,TGTGCCAGCAGCTTAGCAGGATCCGGGCCGGGTGAAAAACTGTTTTTT
TRBV7-9,NA,once,TRBJ2-1,CASSLVGNEQFF,TGTGCCAGCAGCTTAGTCGGTAATGAGCAGTTCTTC
TRBV27,NA,NA,TRBJ1-2,CASSSPSGHRYGYTF,TGTGCCAGCAGTTCTCCTTCGGGGCATCGCTATGGCTACACCTTC
TRBV27,NA,NA,TRBJ1-1,CASSLKNTEAFF,TGTGCCAGCAGTTTAAAGAACACTGAAGCTTTCTTT
TRBV11-2,TRBD1,NA,TRBJ1-1,CASSLAYGTGNTEAFF,TGTGCCAGCAGCTTAGCGTACGGGACAGGGAACACTGAAGCTTTCTTT
TRBV19,TRBD2,NA,TRBJ2-1,CASSIAAGGYNEQFF,TGTGCCAGTAGTATAGCAGCGGGGGGCTACAATGAGCAGTTCTTC